The rows below give T cell receptor beta chains drawn from one sample of a study of OX40 agonist ivuxolimab in advanced cancers. Here immunoSEQ multiplex PCR was the method, and the copy in TCRdb shows in-frame clones only, minus some. The sample consists of over 70,000 clones, about 88% of them appearing once. The source material was CD4+ or CD8+ T cells sorted from blood, sampled in a trial of the OX40 agonist ivuxolimab. The receptors shown here come from an adult with an advanced solid tumor such as melanoma, head and neck, liver or kidney cancer. Both conserved end residues are part of each CDR3. The D gene is left open where the match is weak. Clone sizes are given selectively: once, few, many, or a class where the clone is expanded.

>TRBD1|TRBJ1-2|.|TRBV5-5
CASSLVGTGNYGYTF
TGTGCCAGCAGCTTGGTTGGGACAGGGAACTATGGCTACACCTTC
>.|TRBJ1-1|.|TRBV6-1
CASSDLQGYNTEAFF
TGTGCCAGCAGTGATCTACAGGGTTACAACACTGAAGCTTTCTTT
>.|TRBJ2-5|.|TRBV4-1
CASSHGGEADLQETQYF
TGCGCCAGCAGCCATGGCGGAGAAGCGGACCTCCAAGAGACCCAGTACTTC
>TRBD1|TRBJ1-2|.|TRBV10-3
CAISPRTGANYGYTF
TGTGCCATCAGTCCCCGGACAGGTGCTAACTATGGCTACACCTTC
>.|TRBJ1-3|.|TRBV19
CASNQGGDTIYF
TGTGCCAGCAATCAAGGGGGGGACACCATATATTTT
>.|TRBJ2-7|.|TRBV11-2
CASSSLRRDPYEQYF
TGTGCCAGCAGCTCCCTCCGGAGGGACCCCTACGAGCAGTACTTC
>.|TRBJ1-5|.|TRBV6-5
CASSPRQGLNQPQHF
TGTGCCAGCAGCCCCCGGCAGGGGCTCAATCAGCCCCAGCATTTT
>.|TRBJ1-1|.|TRBV7-2
CASSFPGAEAFF
TGTGCCAGCAGCTTTCCAGGGGCTGAAGCTTTCTTT
>.|TRBJ1-5|.|TRBV27
CASSHLGGLRFNQPQHF
TGTGCCAGCAGTCACCTCGGGGGGCTACGTTTCAATCAGCCCCAGCATTTT
>TRBD2|TRBJ2-3|.|TRBV11-2
CASSSWTSGGARADTQYF
TGTGCCAGCAGCTCGTGGACTAGCGGGGGGGCCAGGGCAGATACGCAGTATTTT
>TRBD2|TRBJ2-1|once|TRBV18
CASSPPPGLAGLNEQFF
TGTGCCAGCTCACCACCGCCGGGACTAGCGGGGTTAAATGAGCAGTTCTTC
>TRBD1|TRBJ2-1|.|TRBV5-1
CASSLQGSHNEQFF
TGCGCCAGCAGCTTACAGGGGTCTCACAATGAGCAGTTCTTC
>.|TRBJ1-1|.|TRBV14
CASSQVGGQMNTEAFF
TGTGCCAGCAGCCAAGTTGGTGGACAGATGAACACTGAAGCTTTCTTT
>TRBD1|TRBJ2-2|.|TRBV5-6
CASSLFPGQGTGELFF
TGTGCCAGCAGCTTATTCCCGGGACAGGGGACCGGGGAGCTGTTTTTT
>TRBD2|TRBJ2-3|.|TRBV18
CASSPYSSGGSTDTQYF
TGTGCCAGCTCACCTTACTCTAGCGGGGGGAGCACAGATACGCAGTATTTT
>TRBD1|TRBJ1-2|once|TRBV5-4
CASSLPRGGQNYGYTF
TGTGCCAGCAGCCTCCCCAGGGGGGGGCAGAACTATGGCTACACCTTC
>.|TRBJ1-6|once|TRBV11-2
CASSGGLGSPLHF
TGTGCCAGCAGCGGGGGGTTGGGGTCACCCCTCCACTTT
>TRBD1|TRBJ2-3|.|TRBV7-9
CASSFRPSKDRRDTQYF
TGTGCCAGCAGCTTCCGCCCCTCCAAGGACAGGAGAGATACGCAGTATTTT
>.|TRBJ2-1|.|TRBV7-9
CASSVDVGRHEQFF
TGTGCCAGCAGCGTGGACGTGGGGAGGCATGAGCAGTTCTTC
>.|TRBJ1-1|.|TRBV29-1
CSVESGAEAFF
TGCAGCGTTGAAAGTGGGGCTGAAGCTTTCTTT
>.|TRBJ1-5|.|TRBV5-5
CASSLGPGWKDQPQHF
TGTGCCAGCAGCTTGGGGCCAGGTTGGAAGGACCAGCCCCAGCATTTT
>.|TRBJ2-3|.|TRBV5-4
CASSLPSTDTQYF
TGTGCCAGCAGCTTGCCGAGCACAGATACGCAGTATTTT
>.|TRBJ2-1|.|TRBV7-2
CASSPELVTNEQFF
TGTGCCAGCAGCCCCGAACTAGTCACCAATGAGCAGTTCTTC
>.|TRBJ2-4|.|TRBV15
CATSRDPTGKAKNIQYF
TGTGCCACCAGCAGAGATCCAACAGGGAAAGCCAAAAACATTCAGTACTTC
>.|TRBJ2-6|.|TRBV5-5
CASSLMVASGANVLTF
TGTGCCAGCAGCTTGATGGTGGCCTCTGGGGCCAACGTCCTGACTTTC
>.|TRBJ2-7|once|TRBV6-5
CASSNSRLRRNEQYF
TGTGCCAGCAGTAACTCACGATTACGACGTAACGAGCAGTACTTC
>.|TRBJ1-2|.|TRBV7-9
CASSLDRPFGGYTF
TGTGCCAGCAGCTTAGACAGGCCTTTCGGTGGCTACACCTTC
>.|TRBJ1-6|.|TRBV5-6
CASSLGRTVVRNSPLHF
TGTGCCAGCAGCTTGGGTAGGACCGTGGTACGTAATTCACCCCTCCACTTT
>.|TRBJ1-2|.|TRBV30
CATGETNYGYTF
TGTGCCACAGGCGAGACTAACTATGGCTACACCTTC
>.|TRBJ2-7|.|TRBV6-1
CASSEEVGGRLREQYF
TGTGCCAGCAGTGAAGAGGTCGGAGGGCGGTTACGGGAGCAGTACTTC
>TRBD1|TRBJ1-1|once|TRBV4-1
CASSHGTGGRDAEAFF
TGCGCCAGCAGCCATGGGACAGGGGGAAGGGACGCTGAAGCTTTCTTT
>.|TRBJ1-5|.|TRBV7-6
CASSLAGDQPQHF
TGTGCCAGCAGCTTAGCTGGAGATCAGCCCCAGCATTTT